The 26 T cell receptor beta chains presented below share a single source sample, sequenced in a study of shared clonotypes between healthy human individuals. TCRdb's copy holds only in-frame clones and misses some; the assay was immunoSEQ multiplex PCR. The table has 75,000 to 100,000 clones, 40% to 55% seen once. Material for sequencing was PBMCs. The source is a middle-aged woman in good health. Some clones in this sample may be carry-over from other donors' samples.

The genes are TRBV28 and TRBJ2-3, with 10 bases identical to TRBD2. The germline CDR1 and CDR2 sequences are MDHEN and SYDVKM. The length of the CDR3 is 18 residues. Trimming took 6 bases from V and 1 from J; bases not matched to a gene: 13. This chain's CDR3 is CASSRLEASGSRTDTQYF. The CDR3 nucleotides read TGTGCCAGCAGCCGTCTCGAGGCTAGCGGGAGCCGCACAGATACGCAGTATTTT.

As for this clone: One base away lies a much larger clone, so this may be a sequencing read error. The sample has other DNA sequences that encode this CDR3 too. This chain joins TRBV30 and TRBJ2-5; the match to TRBD1 covers 8 bases. Germline V lookup: CDR1 GTSNPN, CDR2 SVGIG (reference sequence). CDR3 length equals 13 residues. The CDR3 nucleotides read TGTGCTTGTAACAGGGGGTTTGGAGAGACCCAGTACTTC. This sequence encodes CACNRGFGETQYF. The full variable domain, its missing parts supplied by reference TRBV30 and TRBJ2-5, is SQTIHQWPATLVQPVGSPLSLECTVEGTSNPNLYWYRQAAGRGLQLLFYSVGIGQISSEVPQNLSASRPQDRQFILSSKKLLLSDSGFYLCACNRGFGETQYFGPGTRLLVL.

This clone occurred many times. This sequence joins TRBV28 and TRBJ1-5, with 10 bases identical to TRBD1. CDR3 length equals 16 residues. The junction had 8 bases not matched to a gene; V was cut back by 7 bases and J by 2 bases. In germline, CDR1 is MDHEN, CDR2 SYDVKM. CDR3 nucleotide sequence: TGTGCCAGCACCACCACCGGGACAGGGGGCAATCAGCCCCAGCATTTT. Protein: CASTTTGTGGNQPQHF.

Ten or more counts support this clone. This chain joins TRBV5-6 and TRBJ2-7, with TRBD1 as a possible D gene (6 bases). With 4 bases removed from V and 3 bases from J, the gap between germline ends came to 20 bases. Germline assignment: CDR1 SGHDT and CDR2 YYEEEE. CDR3 length: 16 residues. The CDR3, as DNA: TGTGCCAGCAGCCCTACCTGGGTGGTGACAGGCTACGAGCAGTACTTC. Its translation is CASSPTWVVTGYEQYF.

The chain is built from TRBV18 and TRBJ1-5, with a tentative D call TRBD1 (5 bases). The length of the CDR3 is 16 residues. Trimming took 1 base from V and 1 from J, leaving 11 bases between them. The V gene's germline CDR1 is KGHSH and CDR2 LQKENI. The CDR3 nucleotides are TGTGCCAGCTCACCACAGGGGTTAGGGAGCAATCAGCCCCAGCATTTT. Translating it yields CASSPQGLGSNQPQHF.

The genes are TRBV27 and TRBJ1-1, with a possible D match to TRBD1 (5 bases). Germline CDR1 reads MNHEY; CDR2 reads SMNVEV (reference sequence). V lost 5 bases to trimming and J lost 8 bases, with 15 bases between them. CDR3 length: 13 amino acids. CDR3 bases: TGTGCCAGCAGTGCATGGCGGGACCCAGAAGCTTTCTTT. Its protein product is CASSAWRDPEAFF.

This clone has just a few counts. The genes are TRBV4-1 and TRBJ2-2; TRBD2 matches 7 bases. Germline V lookup: CDR1 MGHRA, CDR2 YSYEKL. CDR3 length: 16 residues. V dropped 0 bases and J dropped 2; count of bases not matched to a gene: 3. The CDR3 spells CASSQDSGLNTGELFF. For the CDR3, the DNA is TGCGCCAGCAGCCAAGATTCGGGACTAAACACCGGGGAGCTGTTTTTT.

V gene TRBV4-1 combines with J gene TRBJ2-2; D may match TRBD1 or TRBD2 (5 bases each). V was shortened by 4 bases and J by 5 bases, with 20 bases between the two germline ends. This CDR3 region has 17 residues. Germline CDR1 MGHRA, CDR2 YSYEKL. The CDR3 DNA is TGCGCCAGCAGCCTCGACCATGGGGGAAGGGAAACCGGGGAGCTGTTTTTT. Amino acids: CASSLDHGGRETGELFF.

The chain is built from TRBV4-3 and TRBJ2-5; D possibly corresponds to TRBD1 (6 bases). The J call is uncertain, as TRBJ2-7 better fits the DNA end. Germline CDR1 and CDR2: LGHNA and YSLEER. The CDR3 has 16 residues. Here the CDR3 reads CASSQERTAPSYEQYF. In DNA form, the CDR3 reads TGCGCCAGCAGCCAAGAACGGACAGCCCCCTCCTACGAGCAGTACTTC.

At least ten counts were recorded for this clone. The genes are TRBV7-2 and TRBJ1-2, with 7 positions matching TRBD1. Germline CDR1 and CDR2: SGHTA and FQGNSA. The J segment lost 3 bases and the V segment lost 5 bases, leaving 9 bases of the junction unmatched. This CDR3 region has 15 residues. The CDR3 sequence is CASSPRQGDYYGYTF. The CDR3 DNA is TGTGCCAGCAGCCCCCGCCAGGGGGATTACTATGGCTACACCTTC.

A few counts support this clone. This chain links TRBV10-3 with TRBJ2-5, with 9 bases aligning to TRBD1. The CDR3 has 13 residues. V lost 6 bases, J lost 2 bases, and 1 base stayed unmatched. From germline, CDR1 is ENHRY and CDR2 SYGVKD. DNA for the CDR3: TGTGCCATCAGGGACAGGGGACAAGAGACCCAGTACTTC. Translation: CAIRDRGQETQYF.

This chain joins TRBV6-5 and TRBJ2-5, with 12 bases aligning to TRBD2. Germline CDR1 reads MNHEY; CDR2 reads SVGAGI. The CDR3 consists of 15 residues. With V trimmed by 0 bases and J by 5 bases, 1 base remained unmatched. The CDR3 sequence is CASSYSGTSGETQYF. CDR3 sequence (DNA): TGTGCCAGCAGTTACTCAGGGACTAGCGGGGAGACCCAGTACTTC.

This clone has more than one count but fewer than ten. This chain uses TRBV6-1 with TRBJ2-7, with 11 nucleotides matching TRBD2. From germline, CDR1 is MNHNS and CDR2 SASEGT. The junction had 5 bases not matched to a gene; V was cut back by 0 bases and J by 4 bases. This CDR3 contains 16 residues. This chain's CDR3 is CASSEASLAGAYEQYF. CDR3 nucleotides: TGTGCCAGCAGTGAAGCTTCACTAGCGGGAGCATACGAGCAGTACTTC.

The chain has TRBV7-2 and TRBJ1-2, with D possibly being TRBD1 (6 bases). Per the germline V gene, CDR1 is SGHTA and CDR2 is FQGNSA. Trimming pared 5 bases from V and 8 bases from J, leaving 18 bases between. The CDR3 loop spans 14 amino acids. In DNA form, the CDR3 reads TGTGCCAGCAGCCCGTACCAGGGGTTCAGAGGCTACACCTTC. This gives the protein CASSPYQGFRGYTF.

This clone was seen at least ten times. The chain employs TRBV7-9 and TRBJ2-5; D tentatively reads TRBD1 or TRBD2 (6 bases each). Germline CDR1 and CDR2: SEHNR and FQNEAQ (reference sequence). Trimming removed 5 bases at V and 5 bases at J, with 15 bases between. The CDR3 has 14 amino acids. CDR3 nucleotides: TGTGCCAGCAGCCCACAGGGAGGTAGGGAGACCCAGTACTTC. This gives the protein CASSPQGGRETQYF.

This clone was seen many times. The CDR3 DNA sequence: TGTGCCAGCAGTCCCTTGTCCGGGGCCTACGAGCAGTACTTC. It is translated as CASSPLSGAYEQYF. The rearrangement links TRBV28 to TRBJ2-5; D is perhaps TRBD2 (5 bases). The J call may be incorrect, as the DNA end agrees better with TRBJ2-7. CDR3 length: 14 amino acids. Germline CDR1 is MDHEN and CDR2 is SYDVKM.

The table lists this clone with a few counts. The rearrangement uses TRBV4-2 and TRBJ2-7; D may be TRBD2 (6 bases). The CDR3 has 15 residues. Germline CDR1 LGHNA, CDR2 YNFKEQ. Trimming removed 5 bases from V and 0 bases from J, with 14 bases in between. The CDR3 DNA reads as TGTGCCAGCAGCTTAGGCGGGGCGAGCTCCTACGAGCAGTACTTC. This gives the protein CASSLGGASSYEQYF.

As for this clone: One base separates it from a far larger clone, so it is likely a read error. V and J are TRBV29-1 and TRBJ1-5; no clear D gene. The CDR3 is made up of 15 amino acids. Germline V gene lookup returns CDR1 SQVTM and CDR2 ANQGSEA. CDR3 sequence (DNA): TGCAGCGCGTCCGACGGGTTTTTAGGGAATCCGCCCCAGCATTTT. This gives the protein CSASDGFLGNPPQHF.

This clone was observed many times. This same CDR3 is encoded by further DNA sequences in the sample. The chain joins TRBV30 to TRBJ1-2; no clear D. The germline V and J ends were trimmed by 1 base and 4 bases, with 7 bases remaining between them. Germline loops: CDR1 GTSNPN, CDR2 SVGIG (reference sequence). The CDR3 contains 12 residues. CDR3 loop: CAWSGGAYGYTF. As DNA, the CDR3 is TGTGCCTGGAGTGGTGGCGCCTATGGCTACACCTTC. Drawing the rest from reference TRBV30 and TRBJ1-2, the complete variable domain is SQTIHQWPATLVQPVGSPLSLECTVEGTSNPNLYWYRQAAGRGLQLLFYSVGIGQISSEVPQNLSASRPQDRQFILSSKKLLLSDSGFYLCAWSGGAYGYTFGSGTRLTVV.

This clone was counted many times. This chain uses TRBV30 with TRBJ1-4; 7 nucleotides agree with TRBD1. The CDR3 covers 15 residues. Germline V gene data show CDR1 as GTSNPN and CDR2 as SVGIG (reference sequence). V trimming: 0 bases; J trimming: 7 bases; junction bases outside the gene matches: 8. The CDR3 sequence: CAWSVRAGGFEKLFF. CDR3 bases: TGTGCCTGGAGTGTTCGGGCAGGGGGTTTTGAAAAACTGTTTTTT.

The gene calls are TRBV4-2 and TRBJ1-3; D may be TRBD1 (5 bases). Germline CDR1 reads LGHNA; CDR2 reads YNFKEQ. V gave up 0 bases and J gave up 6 bases, with 9 bases separating them. There are 14 residues in the CDR3. The CDR3 DNA follows: TGTGCCAGCAGCCAAGAGGGGGGAGAAAACACCATATATTTT. Amino acids: CASSQEGGENTIYF.

V usage is TRBV7-2 and J usage is TRBJ2-2; the D gene could be TRBD1 or TRBD2 (5 bases each). With 5 bases removed from V and 2 bases from J, the gap between germline ends came to 12 bases. The CDR3 is 15 residues long. The germline V gene encodes CDR1 SGHTA and CDR2 FQGNSA. CDR3 in amino acids: CASSQTGTNTGELFF. The CDR3, as DNA: TGTGCCAGCAGCCAAACCGGGACCAACACCGGGGAGCTGTTTTTT.

Note on this clone: No DNA is shown, since the ends of the CDR3 on it are uncertain; the CDR3 is the one TCRdb lists. V is TRBV5-1 and J is TRBJ1-1. CDR1 and CDR2 (germline): SGHRS, YFSETQ. The CDR3 extends over 15 residues, inclusive of both ends. CDR3 protein: CASSEAVGLGTEALF.

Ten or more counts support this clone. The chain carries TRBV1 and TRBJ2-1; the table calls TRBD2, which could not be checked here. TRBV1 constitutes a pseudogene. This CDR3 has 16 residues. CDR3 sequence reads: CTSSQGEQRNYNEQFF. DNA of the CDR3: TGCACCAGCAGCCAAGGTGAGCAGCGGAATTACAATGAGCAGTTCTTC.

This clone was counted many times. The chain employs TRBV19 and TRBJ1-1; tentative D call: TRBD1 (5 bases). CDR1 and CDR2 from the germline V gene are LNHDA and SQIVND (reference sequence). Trimming cost V 4 bases and J 2 bases, with 11 bases left between them. This CDR3 region has 14 residues. This CDR3 reads CASSNPGVNTEAFF. The CDR3 nucleotides read TGTGCCAGTAGTAATCCGGGGGTCAACACTGAAGCTTTCTTT.

V and J are TRBV6-1 and TRBJ2-6; D uncertain. Germline V gene data show CDR1 as MNHNS and CDR2 as SASEGT. The V gene lost 7 bases and the J gene lost 1 base, with 5 bases spanning the gap. The CDR3 consists of 13 residues. DNA for the CDR3: TGTGCCAGCATAAGATCTGGGGCCAACGTCCTGACTTTC. Its translation is CASIRSGANVLTF.